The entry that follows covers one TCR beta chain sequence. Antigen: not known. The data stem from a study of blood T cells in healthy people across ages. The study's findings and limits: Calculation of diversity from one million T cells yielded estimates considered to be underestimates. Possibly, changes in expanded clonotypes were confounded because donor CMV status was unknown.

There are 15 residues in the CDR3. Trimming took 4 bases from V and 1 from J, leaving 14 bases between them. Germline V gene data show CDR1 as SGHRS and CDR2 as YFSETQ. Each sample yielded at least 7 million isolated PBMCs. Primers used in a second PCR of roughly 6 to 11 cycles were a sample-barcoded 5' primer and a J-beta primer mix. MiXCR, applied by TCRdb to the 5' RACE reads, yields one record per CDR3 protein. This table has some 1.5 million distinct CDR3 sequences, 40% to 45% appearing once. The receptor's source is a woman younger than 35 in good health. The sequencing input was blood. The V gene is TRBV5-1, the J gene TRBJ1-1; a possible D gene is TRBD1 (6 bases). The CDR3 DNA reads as TGCGCCAGCAGCCCGGGGGACATAGCGAACACTGAAGCTTTCTTT. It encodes CASSPGDIANTEAFF.